This is a list of T cell receptor beta chains from one sample in a study of cytomegalovirus exposure and HLA in healthy donors. Produced via immunoSEQ multiplex PCR; TCRdb's table is partial and in-frame only. This table has roughly 240,000 clones, 87% appearing once. Source material: PBMCs. The receptors shown here come from a man aged 18 to 30 in good health and CMV-seronegative. Each CDR3 is given with its conserved first and last residue. A D gene is named only where the DNA matches it firmly. Rows give clone size only sometimes, using once, few, many, or a class for an expanded clone.

v_call	d_call	j_call	clone_size	cdr3_nt	cdr3_aa
TRBV7-2	TRBD2	TRBJ2-3	-	TGTGCCAGCAGCTCCTCTAGCGGGGGGCGGGAAGATACGCAGTATTTT	CASSSSSGGREDTQYF
TRBV5-4	TRBD2	TRBJ2-7	-	TGTGCCAGCAGCTTGGCCCGGGGGGGGGATTACGAGCAGTACTTC	CASSLARGGDYEQYF
TRBV9	TRBD1	TRBJ1-1	-	TGTGCCAGCAGCGATGGGACAGCCAACACTGAAGCTTTCTTT	CASSDGTANTEAFF
TRBV28	TRBD1	TRBJ1-5	-	TGTGCCAGCAGTTCGGGACAGTTCAATAGCAATCAGCCCCAGCATTTT	CASSSGQFNSNQPQHF
TRBV7-2	-	TRBJ2-7	-	TGTGCCAGCCAGGCGGACATTTCTTACGAGCAGTACTTC	CASQADISYEQYF
TRBV28	-	TRBJ1-6	-	TGTGCCAGCAGTCATCCTAGCTCACCCCTCCACTTT	CASSHPSSPLHF
TRBV7-2	TRBD2	TRBJ2-3	-	TGTGCCAGCAGCCTCTTAGCGGGGACAGATACGCAGTATTTT	CASSLLAGTDTQYF
TRBV18	-	TRBJ1-4	-	TGTGCCAGCTCACCAGGGGGCTTTACTAATGAAAAACTGTTTTTT	CASSPGGFTNEKLFF
TRBV4-3	-	TRBJ2-2	once	TGCGCCAGCAGTCGCGATATGATCGGGGAGCTGTTTTTT	CASSRDMIGELFF
TRBV10-1	-	TRBJ2-3	many	TGCGCCAGCAGTGAGTCCCCGGACAACCCCACAGATACGCAGTATTTT	CASSESPDNPTDTQYF
TRBV7-9	-	TRBJ1-1	once	TGTGCCAGCGAAAGGCACACAGGGTACCAACTCAAAGCTTTCTTT	CASERHTGYQLKAFF
TRBV7-8	TRBD2	TRBJ2-5	-	TGTGCCAGCACACTTTTCGGCGGGGGACCAAAGACCCAGTACTTC	CASTLFGGGPKTQYF
TRBV6-4	-	TRBJ2-2	few	TGTGCCAGCAGCGACCGCACCGGGGAGCTGTTTTTT	CASSDRTGELFF
TRBV6-5	-	TRBJ2-7	-	TGTGCCAGCAGTAGAAGCCTTTACGAGCAGTACTTC	CASSRSLYEQYF
TRBV19	TRBD1	TRBJ1-2	once	TGTGCCAGTAGTATTAGAGACAGGGGGCAAGGCTACACCTTC	CASSIRDRGQGYTF
TRBV5-1	-	TRBJ1-2	-	TGCGCCAGCAGCTTGGCCGGCAGGGCTAACTATGGCTACACCTTC	CASSLAGRANYGYTF
TRBV27	-	TRBJ2-1	-	TGTGCCAGCAGTTTTGGCGGGAACTCCTACAATGAGCAGTTCTTC	CASSFGGNSYNEQFF
TRBV11-2	-	TRBJ2-7	-	TGTGCCAGCAGCTTCGGTTCAGGGTACTACGAGCAGTACTTC	CASSFGSGYYEQYF
TRBV11-2	TRBD1	TRBJ1-3	-	TGTGCCAGCAGCTTAGAAGGACAGGGGGCCCACACCATATATTTT	CASSLEGQGAHTIYF
TRBV13	-	TRBJ1-1	-	TGTGCCAGCAGCGGGGGACTGGAGGACACTGAAGCTTTCTTT	CASSGGLEDTEAFF
TRBV4-3	TRBD2	TRBJ2-3	once	TGCGCCAGCAGCCTAAGACTAGCGGGGGCCACAGATACGCAGTATTTT	CASSLRLAGATDTQYF
TRBV13	TRBD2	TRBJ2-1	-	TGTGCCAGCAGCTCGCTCCTATCGGGGGGGCGGGATGAGCAGTTCTTC	CASSSLLSGGRDEQFF
TRBV6-5	TRBD2	TRBJ2-2	few	TGTGCCAGCAGCACTAGCGGGAGGAGGGACGGGGAGCTGTTTTTT	CASSTSGRRDGELFF
TRBV9	-	TRBJ1-5	-	TGTGCCAGCAGCGTAGGGGGCGGGGGTCAGCCCCAGCATTTT	CASSVGGGGQPQHF
TRBV4-3	TRBD1	TRBJ1-1	-	TGCGCCAGCAGCCGACAGGACAGGGGGGCGAACACTGAAGCTTTCTTT	CASSRQDRGANTEAFF
TRBV2	-	TRBJ2-5	-	TGTGCCAGCAGTGAAGCTGTGAGGGAGACCCAGTACTTC	CASSEAVRETQYF
TRBV6-1	-	TRBJ1-3	-	TGTGCCAGCAGACCCGACAGCTCTGGAAACACCATATATTTT	CASRPDSSGNTIYF
TRBV19	-	TRBJ1-4	few	TGTGCCAGTAGTATAGGGGGGCCTGAAAAACTGTTTTTT	CASSIGGPEKLFF
TRBV15	TRBD1	TRBJ2-2	-	TGTGCCCTAGGACAGGGAAACACCGGGGAGCTGTTTTTT	CALGQGNTGELFF
TRBV29-1	-	TRBJ1-5	-	TGCAGCAGTCGATTTGGAGGCAATCAGCCCCAGCATTTT	CSSRFGGNQPQHF
TRBV7-3	TRBD2	TRBJ2-3	-	TGTGCCAGCTCCGCGGGGGGCCAAAGAGATACGCAGTATTTT	CASSAGGQRDTQYF
TRBV9	TRBD1	TRBJ1-4	-	TGTGCCAGCAGCGTAGGGATCGACAGGGTTCATGAAAAACTGTTTTTT	CASSVGIDRVHEKLFF
TRBV4-3	TRBD2	TRBJ2-7	-	TGCGCCAGCAGCCAAGAAAGCCTAGCGGACGAATACGAGCAGTACTTC	CASSQESLADEYEQYF
TRBV27	TRBD1	TRBJ1-6	-	TGTGCCAGCAGCCCAGGGGGAGCATCACCCCTCCACTTT	CASSPGGASPLHF
TRBV27	-	TRBJ2-7	-	TGTGCCAGCAGTTTTACAGGGCCTTACGAGCAGTACTTC	CASSFTGPYEQYF
TRBV6-5	-	TRBJ2-5	-	TGTGCCAGCAGTACTGTCAGGGGTGAGACCCAGTACTTC	CASSTVRGETQYF